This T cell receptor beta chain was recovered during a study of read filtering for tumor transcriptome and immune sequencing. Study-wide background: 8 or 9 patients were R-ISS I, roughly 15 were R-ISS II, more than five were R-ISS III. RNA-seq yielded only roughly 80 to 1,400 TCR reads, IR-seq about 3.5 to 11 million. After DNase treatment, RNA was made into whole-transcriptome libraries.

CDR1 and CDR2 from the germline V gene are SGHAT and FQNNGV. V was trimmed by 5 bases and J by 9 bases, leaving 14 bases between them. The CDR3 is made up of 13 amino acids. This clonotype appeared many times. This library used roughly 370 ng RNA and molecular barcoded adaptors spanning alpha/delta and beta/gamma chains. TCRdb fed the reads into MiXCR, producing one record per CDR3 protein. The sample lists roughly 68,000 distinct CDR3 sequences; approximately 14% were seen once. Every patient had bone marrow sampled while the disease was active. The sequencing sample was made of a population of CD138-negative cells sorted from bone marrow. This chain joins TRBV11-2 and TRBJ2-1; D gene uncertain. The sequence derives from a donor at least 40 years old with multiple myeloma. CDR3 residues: CASSPLSGVEQFF. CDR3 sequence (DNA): TGTGCCAGCAGCCCCCTTTCCGGTGTTGAGCAGTTCTTC.